This T cell receptor (beta chain) appears in the sequencing data of a study of OX40 agonist ivuxolimab in advanced cancers. Study overall: Allowance was made for prior anti-PD-1, anti-PD-L1 or anti-CTLA-4 therapy, and roughly 40% had some. Findings of the study overall: The authors also found low normalized T-cell clonal expansion in some nonresponders. It was not determined which antigens were specifically recognized by the peripheral T cells that had undergone clonal expansion. Clonal expansion by week 6 occurred in CD4+ and CD8+ blood T cells (at 0.1 to 3.0 mg/kg).

Note on this clone: Its antigen is undetermined.

Measured with immunoSEQ multiplex PCR; TCRdb has only the in-frame clones, and not every one. The sample lists under 95,000 clones, around 90% occurring once. V shed 4 bases, J shed 0 bases, and the junction held 8 bases outside the gene matches. This CDR3 has 16 residues. Germline V gives CDR1 SGHRS, CDR2 YFSETQ. The chain employs TRBV5-1 and TRBJ2-3; 7 bases are shared with TRBD2. The sample in question was CD4+ or CD8+ T cells sorted from blood, obtained in a trial of the OX40 agonist ivuxolimab. This sequence was found in an adult with an advanced solid tumor such as melanoma, head and neck, liver or kidney cancer. The CDR3 loop is CASSISSGLSTDTQYF. CDR3 bases: TGCGCCAGCAGCATCTCTAGCGGCCTTAGCACAGATACGCAGTATTTT.